One sample yielded the 23 T cell receptor beta chains listed below, sequenced in a study of graft-versus-host responses after intestinal transplantation. Their cognate antigens are unknown. Using immunoSEQ multiplex PCR, the repertoire was profiled, and TCRdb retains in-frame clones only, with some absent. The data hold roughly 120,000 clones, with around 95% observed a single time. Sequencing was performed on unstimulated CD8+ T cells sorted from spleen or lymph node cells, taken before intestinal transplant. The receptors were gathered from a human donor who received an intestinal transplant.

The rearrangement uses TRBV9 and TRBJ2-5, with TRBD2 as a possible D gene (6 bases). The DNA end is more similar to TRBJ2-7, so the J call may be wrong. The CDR3 has 17 amino acids. Per the germline V gene, CDR1 is SGDLS and CDR2 is YYNGEE. Here the CDR3 DNA reads TGTGCCAGCAGCGTAACGGGAGCACGAAATAGCTCCTACGAGCAGTACTTC. This sequence encodes CASSVTGARNSSYEQYF.

This sequence joins TRBV6-5 and TRBJ2-7, with D maybe TRBD2 (6 bases). Germline assignment: CDR1 MNHEY and CDR2 SVGAGI. The CDR3 consists of 13 residues. Trimming removed 2 bases from V and 3 bases from J, with 8 bases in between. The CDR3 loop reads CASSYLGGYEQYF. CDR3 bases: TGTGCCAGCAGTTACCTGGGGGGCTACGAGCAGTACTTC.

V and J are TRBV6-5 and TRBJ2-1, with 11 bases aligning to TRBD1. The CDR3 is 15 amino acids. V lost 2 bases to trimming and J lost 6 bases; unmatched junction nucleotides: 3. The germline V gene has CDR1 MNHEY and CDR2 SVGAGI. Written as DNA, the CDR3 is TGTGCCAGCAGTTACCCGGGACAGGGGGGCAATGAGCAGTTCTTC. Amino acid sequence: CASSYPGQGGNEQFF.

This rearrangement joins TRBV7-6 to TRBJ2-7, with 7 positions matching TRBD2. With 3 bases clipped from V and 4 bases from J, the junction kept 18 bases outside the gene matches. Germline CDR1 SGHVS, CDR2 FNYEAQ. The CDR3 spans 18 residues. DNA of the CDR3: TGTGCCAGCAGCTTTGAGACTAGCCCCCTAGAAGATGTTTACGAGCAGTACTTC. Protein: CASSFETSPLEDVYEQYF.

The chain couples TRBV9 to TRBJ1-2, with D possibly being TRBD1 (5 bases). Germline assignment: CDR1 SGDLS and CDR2 YYNGEE. The CDR3 is made up of 15 amino acids. V was cut by 0 bases and J by 6 bases, with 15 bases left in between. The CDR3 here is CASSVDVREVHGYTF. For the CDR3, the DNA is TGTGCCAGCAGCGTAGATGTCAGGGAAGTGCATGGCTACACCTTC.

V is TRBV11-2 and J is TRBJ2-7, with D perhaps TRBD1 (5 bases). CDR3 length: 14 residues. Germline CDR1 reads SGHAT; CDR2 reads FQNNGV. V lost 1 base and J 3 bases, leaving 10 bases between the germline ends. In DNA, the CDR3 is TGTGCCAGCAGCTTAGGTCAGGGCATCTACGAGCAGTACTTC. Encoded protein: CASSLGQGIYEQYF. Full variable domain (rest looked up from reference TRBV11-2 and TRBJ2-7): EAGVAQSPRYKIIEKRQSVAFWCNPISGHATLYWYQQILGQGPKLLIQFQNNGVVDDSQLPKDRFSAERLKGVDSTLKIQPAKLEDSAVYLCASSLGQGIYEQYFGPGTRLTVT.

The chain combines TRBV28 with TRBJ2-1, with D hard to call. CDR3 length: 11 amino acids. Per germline, CDR1 MDHEN and CDR2 SYDVKM. V was pared by 7 bases and J by 4 bases, with 5 bases between. CDR3 in DNA: TGTGCCAGCAACGAGTACAATGAGCAGTTCTTC. Translated: CASNEYNEQFF. Looking up the rest from reference TRBV28 and TRBJ2-1 gives the full variable domain: DVKVTQSSRYLVKRTGEKVFLECVQDMDHENMFWYRQDPGLGLRLIYFSYDVKMKEKGDIPEGYSVSREKKERFSLILESASTNQTSMYLCASNEYNEQFFGPGTRLTVL.

This chain joins TRBV7-9 and TRBJ1-2; D not resolved. With 5 bases removed from V and 0 bases from J, the gap between germline ends came to 13 bases. In germline, CDR1 is SEHNR, CDR2 FQNEAQ (reference sequence). The CDR3 is 15 residues long. The CDR3 DNA reads TGTGCCAGCAGCCCCCCCACAGCAGCTAACTATGGCTACACCTTC. Residues: CASSPPTAANYGYTF. The whole variable domain, remainder taken from reference TRBV7-9 and TRBJ1-2, is DTGVSQNPRHKITKRGQNVTFRCDPISEHNRLYWYRQTLGQGPEFLTYFQNEAQLEKSRLLSDRFSAERPKGSFSTLEIQRTEQGDSAMYLCASSPPTAANYGYTFGSGTRLTVV.

The V and J genes are TRBV27 and TRBJ2-1; 9 bases match TRBD2. The CDR3 sequence is 17 residues long. With 7 bases clipped from V and 5 bases from J, the junction kept 15 bases outside the gene matches. The germline V gene has CDR1 MNHEY and CDR2 SMNVEV (reference sequence). The CDR3: CASTPLATSGADNEQFF. The DNA of the CDR3 is TGTGCCAGCACCCCCCTCGCGACTAGCGGAGCGGACAATGAGCAGTTCTTC.

The rearrangement uses TRBV27 and TRBJ2-3; D is uncertain. V lost 6 bases and J 2 bases, leaving 3 bases between the germline ends. From germline, CDR1 is MNHEY and CDR2 SMNVEV (reference sequence). This CDR3 has 11 amino acids. CDR3 loop: CASRITDTQYF. The CDR3, as DNA: TGTGCCAGCAGAATCACAGATACGCAGTATTTT.

A note on this clone: Compared with germline, one end of the junction differs, possibly owing to a read error. V usage is TRBV6-5 and J usage is TRBJ2-1; tentatively, D is TRBD2 (6 bases). The CDR3 runs to 15 residues. The germline V gene encodes CDR1 MNHEY and CDR2 SVGAGI. The CDR3 coding sequence is TGTGCCAGCAGTTACTCGGGAGGCTCCTTCAATGAGCAGTTCTTC. Translating gives CASSYSGGSFNEQFF.

The chain is built from TRBV27 and TRBJ1-1, with no clear D. Germline-derived CDR1 and CDR2 are MNHEY and SMNVEV (reference sequence). Trimming shortened V by 3 bases and J by 2 bases, and 10 bases separated the two germline ends. The CDR3 runs 14 residues. The CDR3: CASSFSMGNTEAFF. The CDR3 coding sequence is TGTGCCAGCAGTTTCTCCATGGGAAACACTGAAGCTTTCTTT.

The V gene is TRBV6-1, the J gene TRBJ1-2; D unclear. V dropped 2 bases and J dropped 3 bases, with 10 bases sitting between them. Looked up from germline, CDR1 is MNHNS and CDR2 is SASEGT. There are 14 residues in the CDR3. The CDR3 region is CASSEFRADYGYTF. CDR3 DNA sequence: TGTGCCAGCAGTGAATTTCGGGCGGACTATGGCTACACCTTC.

V usage is TRBV6-1 and J usage is TRBJ1-5; no reliable D call. The CDR3 length is 14 residues. Germline lookup yields CDR1 MNHNS and CDR2 SASEGT. Between the trimmed V and J ends, which lost 0 bases and 7 bases, there was a span of 10 bases. As DNA, the CDR3 is TGTGCCAGCAGTGAAGCCCCCGGCGGACAGCCCCAGCATTTT. Translating it yields CASSEAPGGQPQHF.

The V and J genes are TRBV5-1 and TRBJ2-1; 10 bases match TRBD1. The CDR3 is 14 amino acids. Germline-derived CDR1 and CDR2 are SGHRS and YFSETQ. The V segment lost 3 bases and the J segment 8 bases; nucleotides outside the gene matches: 5. The CDR3 region has the DNA TGCGCCAGCAGCTGGACAGGGGGTGGGGATGAGCAGTTCTTC. It specifies CASSWTGGGDEQFF.

This chain uses TRBV7-2 with TRBJ2-7; 9 nucleotides match TRBD1. The CDR3 runs 19 residues. CDR1 and CDR2 (germline): SGHTA, FQGNSA. V shed 4 bases, J shed 3 bases, and the junction held 19 bases outside the gene matches. The CDR3 spells CASSSRQGGQRRELYEQYF. CDR3 nucleotide sequence: TGTGCCAGCAGCTCTCGACAGGGGGGCCAGAGGAGGGAACTCTACGAGCAGTACTTC.

This chain links TRBV7-2 with TRBJ2-4; 11 nucleotides agree with TRBD2. This CDR3 has 17 residues. Germline V gene lookup returns CDR1 SGHTA and CDR2 FQGNSA. With 5 bases clipped from V and 8 bases from J, the junction kept 14 bases outside the gene matches. CDR3 sequence reads: CASSQAASGRQWDIQYF. In DNA, the CDR3 is TGTGCCAGCAGCCAGGCGGCTAGCGGGAGGCAATGGGACATTCAGTACTTC.

For this clone: This CDR3 is also generated by other DNA sequences in the sample. The V and J genes are TRBV9 and TRBJ2-3; no reliable D call. Germline CDR1 SGDLS, CDR2 YYNGEE. The CDR3 contains 14 residues. Trimming took 0 bases from V and 3 from J, leaving 8 bases between them. The CDR3 nucleotides read TGTGCCAGCAGCGTAGGGGCTTTTACAGATACGCAGTATTTT. This encodes CASSVGAFTDTQYF. Drawing the rest from reference TRBV9 and TRBJ2-3, the complete variable domain is DSGVTQTPKHLITATGQRVTLRCSPRSGDLSVYWYQQSLDQGLQFLIQYYNGEERAKGNILERFSAQQFPDLHSELNLSSLELGDSALYFCASSVGAFTDTQYFGPGTRLTVL.

The rearrangement uses TRBV29-1 and TRBJ2-7; D may be TRBD1 or TRBD2 (5 bases each). This CDR3 comprises 15 residues. In germline, CDR1 is SQVTM, CDR2 ANQGSEA. The V gene lost 0 bases and the J gene lost 2 bases, with 14 bases spanning the gap. The CDR3 bases are TGCAGCGTTGAAGATCCCGGGACGGGGACCTACGAGCAGTACTTC. Residues: CSVEDPGTGTYEQYF.

The chain combines TRBV27 with TRBJ1-5; D might be TRBD1 (5 bases). The CDR3 spans 16 residues. Germline V CDR1 and CDR2: MNHEY, SMNVEV (reference sequence). V lost 2 bases to trimming and J lost 0 bases, with 11 bases between them. The CDR3 reads CASSLKGAYSNQPQHF. The CDR3 bases are TGTGCCAGCAGTTTAAAAGGGGCTTATAGCAATCAGCCCCAGCATTTT.

The chain is built from TRBV28 and TRBJ2-7; D is tentatively TRBD1 or TRBD2 (5 bases each). This CDR3 is built from 13 residues. CDR1 and CDR2 from the germline V gene are MDHEN and SYDVKM. For the CDR3, the DNA is TGTGCTATCGGGGCAGCCTCATTTTACGAGCAGTACTTC. This codes for CAIGAASFYEQYF. The full variable domain, rest sourced from reference TRBV28 and TRBJ2-7, is DVKVTQSSRYLVKRTGEKVFLECVQDMDHENMFWYRQDPGLGLRLIYFSYDVKMKEKGDIPEGYSVSREKKERFSLILESASTNQTSMYLCAIGAASFYEQYFGPGTRLTVT.

V usage is TRBV19 and J usage is TRBJ1-1; unclear D gene. Germline CDR1 and CDR2: LNHDA and SQIVND (reference sequence). Trimming removed 1 base from V and 1 base from J, with 7 bases in between. The CDR3 is 14 amino acids. The CDR3 reads CASSIGLSNTEAFF. The CDR3 region has the DNA TGTGCCAGTAGTATAGGACTCTCGAACACTGAAGCTTTCTTT.

This sequence joins TRBV28 and TRBJ2-7, with a possible D match to TRBD1 (5 bases). V was pared by 3 bases and J by 3 bases, with 12 bases between. The germline gives CDR1 MDHEN, CDR2 SYDVKM. This CDR3 comprises 14 residues. CDR3 residues: CASSFPTTGYEQYF. The CDR3 DNA reads TGTGCCAGCAGTTTCCCCACCACAGGCTACGAGCAGTACTTC.